This T cell receptor beta chain was profiled in a study of beta chain features in type 1 diabetes. Across the whole study: The examined sorted cells totaled 110 million or so across samples. Broader study findings: The naive, central memory and Treg TCRB repertoires of patients appeared to be more similar to one another than those of healthy donors. Resolution of whether HLA type affects TCRB rearrangement was not achieved here. The study found moderately but significantly shorter TCRB CDR3s in all four CD4+ subsets of Type 1 diabetes patients.

Sequencing targeted expressed TCRB transcripts, as all isolated RNA had been reverse transcribed. Measured with immunoSEQ multiplex PCR; TCRdb has only the in-frame clones, and not every one. The table shows about 740,000 clones, with roughly 13% occurring only once. Every donor provided one heparinised blood draw, which averaged approximately 100 mL. A word on this clone: Antigen unknown.

The CDR3 totals 14 residues. The germline CDR1 and CDR2 sequences are SGDLS and YYNGEE. The germline V and J ends were trimmed by 4 bases and 4 bases, with 13 bases remaining between them. The chain joins TRBV9 to TRBJ2-3; D may be TRBD1 or TRBD2 (5 bases each). This clonotype originated in a man between 18 and 35 years old with type 1 diabetes. Sample: naive CD4+ T cells from blood. The CDR3 nucleotides are TGTGCCAGCAGCACGGGACCCCAGCCAGATACGCAGTATTTT. It translates to CASSTGPQPDTQYF.